This TCR beta chain appears in the sequencing data of a study of blood T cell repertoires in COVID-19. Study-level information: The United States, Italy and Spain supplied acute and convalescent COVID-19 samples.

The CDR3 covers 17 residues. CDR1 is MNHNS, CDR2 SASEGT, per germline. The junction had 9 bases not matched to a gene; V was cut back by 2 bases and J by 5 bases. Source study methods: Amplification from reference gene primers served as the basis for estimated nucleated cell counts. Sequencing used immunoSEQ multiplex PCR; TCRdb keeps in-frame clones, though not all of them. V, J and clone size derive from that table, while D and trimming were established from the DNA sequence. The table lists approximately 140,000 clones, more than 70% of them singletons. This clone has just one count. The chain recombines TRBV6-1 with TRBJ2-5; TRBD2 matches at 12 bases. Sequenced material: peripheral blood. The receptor comes from a man in his sixties with acute or convalescent COVID-19. The CDR3 sequence: CASSESGLAGGFETQYF. The CDR3 nucleotides read TGTGCCAGCAGTGAAAGTGGTCTAGCGGGAGGGTTTGAGACCCAGTACTTC.